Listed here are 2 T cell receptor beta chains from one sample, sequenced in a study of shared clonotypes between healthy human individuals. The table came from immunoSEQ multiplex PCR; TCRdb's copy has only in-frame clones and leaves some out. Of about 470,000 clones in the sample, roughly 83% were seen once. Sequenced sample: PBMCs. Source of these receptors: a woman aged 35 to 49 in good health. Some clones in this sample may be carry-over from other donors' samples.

Here the CDR3 reads CASSLGRSGANVLTF. The CDR3 nucleotides are TGTGCCAGCAGCTTAGGTCGCTCTGGGGCCAACGTCCTGACTTTC. The chain employs TRBV13 and TRBJ2-6, with D hard to call. There are 15 residues in the CDR3. Trimming pared 0 bases from V and 0 bases from J, leaving 3 bases between. The germline gives CDR1 PRHDT, CDR2 FYEKMQ (reference sequence).

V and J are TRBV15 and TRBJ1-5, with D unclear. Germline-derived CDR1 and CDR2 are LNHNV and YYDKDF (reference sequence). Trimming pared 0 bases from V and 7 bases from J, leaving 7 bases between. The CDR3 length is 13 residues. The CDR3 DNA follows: TGTGCCACCAGCAGAGAAGGAGACCAGCCCCAGCATTTT. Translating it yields CATSREGDQPQHF.